This TCR beta chain was captured in a study of vaccination effects on CD4 cells after COVID-19. Scientists isolated CD4+ T cells after a roughly ten-day culture period ended. Participants were vaccinated with two doses of either the BNT162b2 or mRNA-1273 vaccine. Method: immunoSEQ multiplex PCR; TCRdb's copy keeps in-frame clones and lacks some. Among 40,000 or so clones listed, 72% were seen once. Of note for this clone: The antigen remains undetermined.

The receptor's source is a human donor who received a COVID-19 vaccine. The source was CD4+ T cells from PBMCs cultured without peptide, collected after COVID-19 vaccination.

CDR3 amino acids: CASVSGTGFIDTQYF. CDR3 DNA: TGTGCCAGCGTGAGCGGGACAGGGTTTATAGATACGCAGTATTTT. This chain links TRBV7-9 with TRBJ2-3; 9 bases agree with TRBD1. This CDR3 has 15 amino acids. Germline CDR1 SEHNR, CDR2 FQNEAQ (reference sequence). V trimming: 8 bases; J trimming: 5 bases; junction bases outside the gene matches: 11.